These 6 T cell receptor beta chains were sequenced from one sample in a study of technical replicates of blood from a few donors. Some clones are missing from TCRdb's copy, which holds only in-frame ones; the method was immunoSEQ multiplex PCR. The table shows some 82,000 clones, with around 94% occurring only once. The sample taken for sequencing was T cells isolated from PBMCs. The receptor set was obtained from a human donor in good health.

The chain is built from TRBV2 and TRBJ2-2; possible D gene TRBD1, 6 bases. The germline V gene encodes CDR1 SNHLY and CDR2 FYNNEI. With 7 bases removed from V and 6 bases from J, the gap between germline ends came to 9 bases. This CDR3 region has 12 residues. CDR3 DNA: TGTGCCAGCATCTCAGGGGCCGGGGAGCTGTTTTTT. Amino acid sequence: CASISGAGELFF.

The chain couples TRBV15 to TRBJ1-4; D possibly corresponds to TRBD1 (6 bases). Trimming pared 5 bases from V and 4 bases from J, leaving 17 bases between. Germline-derived CDR1 and CDR2 are LNHNV and YYDKDF (reference sequence). The CDR3 has 16 amino acids. The CDR3 is CATSGSQGPFNEKLFF. CDR3 sequence (DNA): TGTGCCACCAGCGGTTCACAGGGACCGTTTAATGAAAAACTGTTTTTT.

The chain uses TRBV29-1 and TRBJ1-1; maybe TRBD1 (5 bases). CDR1 is SQVTM and CDR2 is ANQGSEA in the germline V gene. This CDR3 is 15 amino acids long. In nucleotides, the CDR3 is TGCAGTGCCGTGCCAAGGGGCCTGGGGAACACTGAAGCTTTCTTT. It is translated as CSAVPRGLGNTEAFF.

This clone was detected once. V and J are TRBV9 and TRBJ1-2; the D is unclear. The germline CDR1 and CDR2 sequences are SGDLS and YYNGEE. Deletions cut 1 base from V and 8 bases from J, with 21 bases between. The CDR3 is made up of 16 amino acids. CDR3 sequence: CASSVSGSISGAGYTF. The CDR3 DNA reads as TGTGCCAGCAGCGTAAGCGGCAGCATCTCAGGAGCGGGCTACACCTTC.

The chain is built from TRBV27 and TRBJ1-4, with no clear D. Trimming took off 5 bases at V and 3 bases at J, with 10 bases between the two ends. The CDR3 totals 14 residues. Germline CDR1 MNHEY, CDR2 SMNVEV (reference sequence). The CDR3 DNA sequence: TGTGCCAGCAGTGGAGGGCTAGCTAATGAAAAACTGTTTTTT. Protein: CASSGGLANEKLFF. The variable domain in full, with the rest retrieved from reference TRBV27 and TRBJ1-4, is EAQVTQNPRYLITVTGKKLTVTCSQNMNHEYMSWYRQDPGLGLRQIYYSMNVEVTDKGDVPEGYKVSRKEKRNFPLILESPSPNQTSLYFCASSGGLANEKLFFGSGTQLSVL.

The rearrangement links TRBV5-4 to TRBJ2-5, with 11 bases matching TRBD2. CDR3 length: 15 residues. V was pared by 5 bases and J by 2 bases, with 5 bases of the junction left unmatched. Germline CDR1 and CDR2: SGHNT and YYREEE (reference sequence). The CDR3 DNA sequence: TGTGCCAGCAGACTCCCTAGCGGGGGGCAAGAGACCCAGTACTTC. It specifies CASRLPSGGQETQYF.